These T cell receptor beta chains were read from a single sample in a study of cytomegalovirus exposure and HLA in healthy donors. Sequenced by immunoSEQ multiplex PCR; TCRdb stores in-frame clones only, minus some. Here the sample spans roughly 73,000 clones, approximately 95% being singletons. The source material was PBMCs. Source of these receptors: a young man in good health and CMV-seropositive. Each CDR3 is given without its conserved first and last residue. The order of the fields is D gene, clone size, V gene, J gene, CDR3 protein. A D gene is named only where the DNA matches it firmly. The listing skips clone size in some rows; elsewhere it reads once, few, many or a size class.

d_call: NA
clone_size: NA
v_call: TRBV5-1
j_call: TRBJ1-5
cdr3_aa: ASSLNGGSNQPQH

d_call: NA
clone_size: NA
v_call: TRBV11-2
j_call: TRBJ2-7
cdr3_aa: ASSLGVARDEQY

d_call: TRBD1
clone_size: NA
v_call: TRBV7-2
j_call: TRBJ1-4
cdr3_aa: ASSDRQGSKKLF

d_call: NA
clone_size: NA
v_call: TRBV5-8
j_call: TRBJ1-5
cdr3_aa: ASSLAGDYGQPQH

d_call: NA
clone_size: NA
v_call: TRBV10-1
j_call: TRBJ2-2
cdr3_aa: ASSEGGANTGELF

d_call: NA
clone_size: once
v_call: TRBV7-9
j_call: TRBJ2-1
cdr3_aa: ASSKYRDGPKGNEQF

d_call: TRBD2
clone_size: NA
v_call: TRBV9
j_call: TRBJ2-1
cdr3_aa: ASSVVASGSSYNEQF

d_call: TRBD1
clone_size: NA
v_call: TRBV6-5
j_call: TRBJ1-5
cdr3_aa: ASSVDRKNQPQH

d_call: NA
clone_size: NA
v_call: TRBV6-5
j_call: TRBJ1-2
cdr3_aa: ASTDTLQGYT

d_call: NA
clone_size: NA
v_call: TRBV7-2
j_call: TRBJ2-3
cdr3_aa: ASSSYSGAGTDTQY

d_call: NA
clone_size: NA
v_call: TRBV28
j_call: TRBJ1-2
cdr3_aa: ASSFRDLRGYT

d_call: NA
clone_size: NA
v_call: TRBV7-9
j_call: TRBJ2-2
cdr3_aa: VSSLRVVNTGELF

d_call: TRBD1
clone_size: NA
v_call: TRBV7-3
j_call: TRBJ2-7
cdr3_aa: ASSPGTAKPHEQY

d_call: TRBD2
clone_size: NA
v_call: TRBV30
j_call: TRBJ2-5
cdr3_aa: AVNGRADQETQY

d_call: NA
clone_size: few
v_call: TRBV5-1
j_call: TRBJ2-7
cdr3_aa: ASSLEGLVYYEQY

d_call: NA
clone_size: NA
v_call: TRBV6-1
j_call: TRBJ1-2
cdr3_aa: ATRELANYGYT

d_call: TRBD1
clone_size: NA
v_call: TRBV10-3
j_call: TRBJ1-1
cdr3_aa: AIRPGQGGTEAF

d_call: NA
clone_size: NA
v_call: TRBV6-5
j_call: TRBJ2-7
cdr3_aa: ASSSGPLAAQY

d_call: NA
clone_size: NA
v_call: TRBV5-1
j_call: TRBJ2-1
cdr3_aa: ASSLGSPGDEQF

d_call: TRBD2
clone_size: NA
v_call: TRBV6-1
j_call: TRBJ2-1
cdr3_aa: ASTEGVAGTDEQF

d_call: TRBD1
clone_size: once
v_call: TRBV2
j_call: TRBJ2-1
cdr3_aa: ASSSTGLSYNEQF

d_call: TRBD2
clone_size: NA
v_call: TRBV28
j_call: TRBJ2-1
cdr3_aa: ASSPPAGVGGEQF

d_call: NA
clone_size: NA
v_call: TRBV5-4
j_call: TRBJ2-3
cdr3_aa: ASSSLTDTQY

d_call: NA
clone_size: NA
v_call: TRBV30
j_call: TRBJ1-2
cdr3_aa: AWNPDPSGGYT

d_call: NA
clone_size: NA
v_call: TRBV9
j_call: TRBJ2-7
cdr3_aa: ASSVGRASYEQY

d_call: TRBD2
clone_size: once
v_call: TRBV9
j_call: TRBJ2-5
cdr3_aa: ASSVDASGSGTQY

d_call: TRBD1
clone_size: NA
v_call: TRBV11-2
j_call: TRBJ2-1
cdr3_aa: ASSLYTGASYNEQF

d_call: NA
clone_size: NA
v_call: TRBV10-3
j_call: TRBJ2-7
cdr3_aa: AISKTPEEQY

d_call: TRBD1
clone_size: once
v_call: TRBV6-5
j_call: TRBJ1-2
cdr3_aa: ASSANRGPGYGYT

d_call: NA
clone_size: NA
v_call: TRBV6-5
j_call: TRBJ2-1
cdr3_aa: ASSSRGYNEQF

d_call: NA
clone_size: NA
v_call: TRBV19
j_call: TRBJ2-7
cdr3_aa: ASSRQAAYEQY

d_call: TRBD1
clone_size: once
v_call: TRBV25-1
j_call: TRBJ2-7
cdr3_aa: ASITGTGEGEQY

d_call: TRBD1
clone_size: once
v_call: TRBV27
j_call: TRBJ2-2
cdr3_aa: ASSQGARTSGELF

d_call: TRBD1
clone_size: NA
v_call: TRBV4-1
j_call: TRBJ2-1
cdr3_aa: ASSQGQGAGNEQF

d_call: NA
clone_size: NA
v_call: TRBV5-6
j_call: TRBJ2-2
cdr3_aa: ASSLGQTLTGELF

d_call: NA
clone_size: NA
v_call: TRBV6-4
j_call: TRBJ2-1
cdr3_aa: ASSDSLDPSDEQF

d_call: TRBD1
clone_size: NA
v_call: TRBV6-1
j_call: TRBJ1-2
cdr3_aa: ASSEAAGGNYGYT

d_call: TRBD2
clone_size: NA
v_call: TRBV5-1
j_call: TRBJ2-1
cdr3_aa: ASSWGLAWNNEQF

d_call: NA
clone_size: once
v_call: TRBV28
j_call: TRBJ2-7
cdr3_aa: ASSLGQGGYEQY

d_call: TRBD1
clone_size: NA
v_call: TRBV11-2
j_call: TRBJ1-4
cdr3_aa: ASSNRDRAYEKLF

d_call: TRBD2
clone_size: NA
v_call: TRBV6-1
j_call: TRBJ2-3
cdr3_aa: ASSPLAGGTDTQY

d_call: TRBD1
clone_size: NA
v_call: TRBV10-3
j_call: TRBJ2-3
cdr3_aa: AISIGTGGVNTQY

d_call: TRBD2
clone_size: NA
v_call: TRBV7-7
j_call: TRBJ2-2
cdr3_aa: ASSPRAAGGNTGELF

d_call: TRBD2
clone_size: NA
v_call: TRBV30
j_call: TRBJ2-2
cdr3_aa: AWSRGRVRAGELF

d_call: NA
clone_size: NA
v_call: TRBV19
j_call: TRBJ1-2
cdr3_aa: ASSIGGASYGYT

d_call: TRBD1
clone_size: NA
v_call: TRBV5-1
j_call: TRBJ2-3
cdr3_aa: ASRPTTGGTDTQY

d_call: NA
clone_size: few
v_call: TRBV6-4
j_call: TRBJ2-1
cdr3_aa: ASSAGSYNEQF

d_call: NA
clone_size: NA
v_call: TRBV28
j_call: TRBJ1-2
cdr3_aa: ASMWGRYGYT

d_call: TRBD1
clone_size: NA
v_call: TRBV5-1
j_call: TRBJ2-5
cdr3_aa: ASSLSGQRIQETQY